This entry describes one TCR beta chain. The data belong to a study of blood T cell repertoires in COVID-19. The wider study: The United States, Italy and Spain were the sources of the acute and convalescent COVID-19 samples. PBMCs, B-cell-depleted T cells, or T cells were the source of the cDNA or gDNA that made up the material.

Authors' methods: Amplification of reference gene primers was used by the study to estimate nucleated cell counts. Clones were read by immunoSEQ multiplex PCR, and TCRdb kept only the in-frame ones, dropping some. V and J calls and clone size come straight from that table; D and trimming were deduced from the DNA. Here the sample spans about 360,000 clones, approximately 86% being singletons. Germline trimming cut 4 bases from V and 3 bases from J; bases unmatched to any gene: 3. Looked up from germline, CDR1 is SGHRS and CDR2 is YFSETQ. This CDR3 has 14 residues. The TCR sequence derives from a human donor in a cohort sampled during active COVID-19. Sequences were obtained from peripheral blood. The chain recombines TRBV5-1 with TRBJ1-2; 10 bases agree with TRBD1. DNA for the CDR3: TGCGCCAGCAGCCGGGACAGGGGACACTATGGCTACACCTTC. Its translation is CASSRDRGHYGYTF.